This T cell receptor (beta chain) was sequenced during a study of CD8 T cells in Susac syndrome. Study in general: The Susac syndrome patients were therapy-naive, on corticosteroids, or on intravenous immunoglobulin alone at blood draw.

Findings and limits, study-wide: Within total CD8+ repertoires, some 15 Susac-specific public clones were found, and within CD8+ TEMRA repertoires, roughly 5.

Random hexamers were used to reverse transcribe an amount of about 0.5 to 1 ug RNA. By means of immunoSEQ multiplex PCR, TCR beta CDR3 spanning 54 Vbeta and 13 Jbeta underwent amplification. TCRdb re-called the immunoSEQ multiplex PCR reads with MiXCR, one entry per CDR3 protein. The table lists 120,000 or so distinct CDR3 sequences, roughly 94% of them singletons. Patients with Susac syndrome met diagnostic criteria defined recently for definite or probable disease. In the case of this clonotype: Its antigen is undetermined.

V gave up 4 bases and J gave up 4 bases, with 16 bases separating them. The CDR3 runs to 15 residues. Germline values: CDR1 LNHDA, CDR2 SQIVND (reference sequence). The V call is TRBV19, the J call TRBJ2-5; tentatively, D is TRBD2 (6 bases). Sequenced input: CD8+ T cells from PBMCs. The source of this sequence is a human donor with Susac syndrome. CDR3 DNA: TGTGCCAGTAGTACGGGGCGGGGCCACCGAGAGACCCAGTACTTC. As protein: CASSTGRGHRETQYF.